A single sample is the source of the 12 T cell receptor beta chains below, sequenced in a study of T-cell reconstitution after alpha-beta-depleted transplantation in children. TCRbeta library construction was performed incorporating unique molecular identifiers. TCRdb used MiXCR to reprocess the PCR reads, holding one entry per CDR3 protein. Of about 240,000 distinct CDR3 sequences in the sample, about 25% were seen once. This material consisted of PBMCs, taken before TCRalphabeta/CD19-depleted stem cell transplant. The receptors here all came from a girl between 2 and 10 years old with Fanconi anemia, due to receive a stem cell transplant.

This chain links TRBV5-1 with TRBJ2-2; weak D call: TRBD1 (6 bases). Germline values: CDR1 SGHRS, CDR2 YFSETQ. V shed 2 bases and J shed 8 bases, with 13 bases lying between them. This CDR3 is 14 amino acids long. CDR3 sequence reads: CASSFNTGKGELFF. The CDR3 DNA is TGCGCCAGCAGCTTTAACACAGGGAAAGGGGAGCTGTTTTTT.

This clonotype was detected many times. The rearrangement uses TRBV29-1 and TRBJ2-3; no clear D gene. Trimming pared 6 bases from V and 2 bases from J, leaving 12 bases between. Germline CDR1 is SQVTM and CDR2 is ANQGSEA. The CDR3 consists of 13 residues. This CDR3 is CSVAGSPTDTQYF. The CDR3, as DNA: TGCAGCGTAGCAGGTAGTCCCACAGATACGCAGTATTTT.

CDR3 amino acids: CASSIANYNEQFF. The CDR3 region has the DNA TGTGCCAGTAGTATAGCCAATTACAATGAGCAGTTCTTC. The chain employs TRBV19 and TRBJ2-1; D is uncertain. The ends were cut back, 1 base at V and 4 bases at J, with 5 bases in the middle. CDR1 and CDR2 (germline): LNHDA, SQIVND (reference sequence). The CDR3 totals 13 residues.

The genes are TRBV2 and TRBJ2-1; perhaps TRBD1 as D (6 bases). V was shortened by 6 bases and J by 3 bases, with 12 bases between the two germline ends. The CDR3 covers 14 residues. The germline V gene has CDR1 SNHLY and CDR2 FYNNEI. For the CDR3, the DNA is TGTGCCAGCAGGGGCGGCAGGGGCTACAATGAGCAGTTCTTC. It translates to CASRGGRGYNEQFF. Combining the CDR3 with reference TRBV2 and TRBJ2-1 gives the whole variable domain EPEVTQTPSHQVTQMGQEVILRCVPISNHLYFYWYRQILGQKVEFLVSFYNNEISEKSEIFDDQFSVERPDGSNFTLKIRSTKLEDSAMYFCASRGGRGYNEQFFGPGTRLTVL.

This clonotype was recorded many times. This chain uses TRBV29-1 with TRBJ2-1, with 12 positions matching TRBD2. The trim removed 4 bases at V and 16 bases at J, leaving 8 bases unmatched. Per germline, CDR1 SQVTM and CDR2 ANQGSEA. The CDR3 runs 12 residues. The CDR3 DNA sequence: TGCAGCGTTGGCGGGACTAGCGGGTATAACTTCTTC. The encoded protein is CSVGGTSGYNFF.

The chain is built from TRBV10-3 and TRBJ2-1; 10 positions agree with TRBD2. This CDR3 is built from 16 residues. The V and J ends lost 4 bases and 4 bases, in that order; junction bases with no gene match: 7. CDR1 and CDR2 (germline): ENHRY, SYGVKD. CDR3: CAISANSGRSYNEQFF. The DNA for the CDR3 is TGTGCCATCAGTGCTAATAGCGGGAGGAGTTACAATGAGCAGTTCTTC.

The J gene is TRBJ2-1, the V gene TRBV7-9; D assignment may be TRBD1 or TRBD2 (5 bases each). V dropped 1 base and J dropped 12 bases, with 25 bases sitting between them. Germline assignment: CDR1 SEHNR and CDR2 FQNEAQ (reference sequence). The CDR3 contains 17 residues. The CDR3 DNA sequence: TGTGCCAGCAGCTTAGGAGCCCCCTCTGTCGGGGACCTAGGGCAGTTCTTC. It yields the protein CASSLGAPSVGDLGQFF.

This clonotype has only a few counts. V and J are TRBV12-3 or TRBV12-4 and TRBJ2-7; D gene unclear. The CDR3 extends over 13 amino acids. Between the trimmed V and J ends, which lost 3 bases and 2 bases, there was a span of 8 bases. This CDR3 reads CASSFVSTYEQYF. CDR3 in DNA: TGTGCCAGCAGTTTTGTGTCGACCTACGAGCAGTACTTC.

This chain joins TRBV5-1 and TRBJ2-7, with D perhaps matching TRBD2 (6 bases). There are 14 residues in the CDR3. V was shortened by 0 bases and J by 3 bases, with 10 bases between the two germline ends. Per germline, CDR1 SGHRS and CDR2 YFSETQ. The CDR3, as DNA: TGCGCCAGCAGCTTGGTCCCAGCGGGCTACGAGCAGTACTTC. It yields the protein CASSLVPAGYEQYF.

This clonotype was found a few times. The CDR3 region has the DNA TGCAGCGTTGTCGGGGTAACCGGGGCCAACGTCCTGACTTTC. This encodes CSVVGVTGANVLTF. The chain carries TRBV29-1 and TRBJ2-6; D might be TRBD2 (5 bases). The CDR3 spans 14 residues. V lost 4 bases and J lost 4, with 11 bases in between. Germline CDR1 SQVTM, CDR2 ANQGSEA.

The rearrangement links TRBV24-1 to TRBJ2-7; D might be TRBD2 (6 bases). The V and J ends lost 3 bases and 2 bases respectively, with 13 bases between them. This CDR3 is built from 15 residues. Germline assignment: CDR1 KGHDR and CDR2 SFDVKD. CDR3 coding DNA: TGTGCCACCAGTGATAGGAGGGGCCGCACCTACGAGCAGTACTTC. Translation gives CATSDRRGRTYEQYF.

The V call is TRBV4-1, the J call TRBJ2-1; the match to TRBD2 covers 9 bases. From germline, CDR1 is MGHRA and CDR2 YSYEKL. V was pared by 3 bases and J by 7 bases, with 4 bases of the junction left unmatched. This CDR3 is 14 amino acids long. The CDR3 region is CASSQSGRSNEQFF. CDR3 coding DNA: TGCGCCAGCAGCCAGAGCGGGAGGTCGAATGAGCAGTTCTTC.